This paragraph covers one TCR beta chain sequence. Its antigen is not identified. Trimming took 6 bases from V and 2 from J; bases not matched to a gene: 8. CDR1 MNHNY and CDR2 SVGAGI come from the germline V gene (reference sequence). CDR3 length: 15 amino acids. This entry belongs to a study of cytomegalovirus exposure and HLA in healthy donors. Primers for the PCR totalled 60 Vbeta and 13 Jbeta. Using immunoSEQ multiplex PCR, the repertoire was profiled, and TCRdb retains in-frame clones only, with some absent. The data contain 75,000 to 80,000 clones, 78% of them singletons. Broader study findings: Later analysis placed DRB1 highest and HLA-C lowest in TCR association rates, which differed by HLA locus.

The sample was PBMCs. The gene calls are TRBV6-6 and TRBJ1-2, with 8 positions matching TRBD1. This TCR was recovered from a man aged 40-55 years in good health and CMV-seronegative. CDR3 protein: CASRGQAAGNYGYTF. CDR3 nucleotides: TGTGCCAGCAGGGGACAGGCGGCGGGGAACTATGGCTACACCTTC.